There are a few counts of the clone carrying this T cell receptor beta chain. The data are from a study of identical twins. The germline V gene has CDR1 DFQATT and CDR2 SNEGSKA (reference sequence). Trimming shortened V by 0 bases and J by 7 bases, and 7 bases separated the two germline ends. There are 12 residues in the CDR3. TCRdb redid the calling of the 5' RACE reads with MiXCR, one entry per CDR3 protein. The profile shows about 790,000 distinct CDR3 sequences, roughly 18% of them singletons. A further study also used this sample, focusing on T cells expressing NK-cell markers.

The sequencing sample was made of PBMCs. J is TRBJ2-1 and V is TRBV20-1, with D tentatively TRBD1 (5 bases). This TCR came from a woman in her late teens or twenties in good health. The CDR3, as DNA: TGCAGTGCTAGAGATAGGGGTAATGAGCAGTTCTTC. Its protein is CSARDRGNEQFF.